This record covers a single T cell receptor (beta chain). Germline values: CDR1 SQVTM, CDR2 ANQGSEA. V was shortened by 0 bases and J by 4 bases, with 9 bases between the two germline ends. This CDR3 has 13 amino acids. The sample belongs to a study of T cell changes during pregnancy in multiple sclerosis. The data were produced by immunoSEQ multiplex PCR, yet TCRdb's version contains in-frame clones alone and is incomplete. The sample contains approximately 46,000 clones, about 89% of which appear only once. The source was CD4+ T cells from peripheral blood mononuclear cells, collected after pregnancy. The chain couples TRBV29-1 to TRBJ2-5, with a tentative D call TRBD1 (6 bases). The sequence was collected from a female donor with multiple sclerosis, enrolled in a pregnancy study. The CDR3 bases are TGCAGCGTTGAAGATTCCAGGGGAGAGACCCAGTACTTC. Its translation is CSVEDSRGETQYF.